Detailed here is one T cell receptor (beta chain). The method was immunoSEQ multiplex PCR; TCRdb's version includes in-frame clones alone and lacks a portion of them. The sample records approximately 46,000 clones, 75% to 85% being singletons. The record originates from a study of blood T cell repertoires in COVID-19. Trimming shortened V by 8 bases and J by 5 bases, and 10 bases separated the two germline ends. Germline lookup yields CDR1 MNHEY and CDR2 SVGAGI. The CDR3 has 13 amino acids. The TCR was taken from a woman aged 60-75 years with acute or convalescent COVID-19. Material: peripheral blood. The V and J genes are TRBV6-5 and TRBJ1-6; D perhaps matches TRBD1 (6 bases). This CDR3 is CASRGDNNSPLHF. The CDR3 DNA is TGTGCCAGCCGAGGGGACAATAATTCACCCCTCCACTTT.